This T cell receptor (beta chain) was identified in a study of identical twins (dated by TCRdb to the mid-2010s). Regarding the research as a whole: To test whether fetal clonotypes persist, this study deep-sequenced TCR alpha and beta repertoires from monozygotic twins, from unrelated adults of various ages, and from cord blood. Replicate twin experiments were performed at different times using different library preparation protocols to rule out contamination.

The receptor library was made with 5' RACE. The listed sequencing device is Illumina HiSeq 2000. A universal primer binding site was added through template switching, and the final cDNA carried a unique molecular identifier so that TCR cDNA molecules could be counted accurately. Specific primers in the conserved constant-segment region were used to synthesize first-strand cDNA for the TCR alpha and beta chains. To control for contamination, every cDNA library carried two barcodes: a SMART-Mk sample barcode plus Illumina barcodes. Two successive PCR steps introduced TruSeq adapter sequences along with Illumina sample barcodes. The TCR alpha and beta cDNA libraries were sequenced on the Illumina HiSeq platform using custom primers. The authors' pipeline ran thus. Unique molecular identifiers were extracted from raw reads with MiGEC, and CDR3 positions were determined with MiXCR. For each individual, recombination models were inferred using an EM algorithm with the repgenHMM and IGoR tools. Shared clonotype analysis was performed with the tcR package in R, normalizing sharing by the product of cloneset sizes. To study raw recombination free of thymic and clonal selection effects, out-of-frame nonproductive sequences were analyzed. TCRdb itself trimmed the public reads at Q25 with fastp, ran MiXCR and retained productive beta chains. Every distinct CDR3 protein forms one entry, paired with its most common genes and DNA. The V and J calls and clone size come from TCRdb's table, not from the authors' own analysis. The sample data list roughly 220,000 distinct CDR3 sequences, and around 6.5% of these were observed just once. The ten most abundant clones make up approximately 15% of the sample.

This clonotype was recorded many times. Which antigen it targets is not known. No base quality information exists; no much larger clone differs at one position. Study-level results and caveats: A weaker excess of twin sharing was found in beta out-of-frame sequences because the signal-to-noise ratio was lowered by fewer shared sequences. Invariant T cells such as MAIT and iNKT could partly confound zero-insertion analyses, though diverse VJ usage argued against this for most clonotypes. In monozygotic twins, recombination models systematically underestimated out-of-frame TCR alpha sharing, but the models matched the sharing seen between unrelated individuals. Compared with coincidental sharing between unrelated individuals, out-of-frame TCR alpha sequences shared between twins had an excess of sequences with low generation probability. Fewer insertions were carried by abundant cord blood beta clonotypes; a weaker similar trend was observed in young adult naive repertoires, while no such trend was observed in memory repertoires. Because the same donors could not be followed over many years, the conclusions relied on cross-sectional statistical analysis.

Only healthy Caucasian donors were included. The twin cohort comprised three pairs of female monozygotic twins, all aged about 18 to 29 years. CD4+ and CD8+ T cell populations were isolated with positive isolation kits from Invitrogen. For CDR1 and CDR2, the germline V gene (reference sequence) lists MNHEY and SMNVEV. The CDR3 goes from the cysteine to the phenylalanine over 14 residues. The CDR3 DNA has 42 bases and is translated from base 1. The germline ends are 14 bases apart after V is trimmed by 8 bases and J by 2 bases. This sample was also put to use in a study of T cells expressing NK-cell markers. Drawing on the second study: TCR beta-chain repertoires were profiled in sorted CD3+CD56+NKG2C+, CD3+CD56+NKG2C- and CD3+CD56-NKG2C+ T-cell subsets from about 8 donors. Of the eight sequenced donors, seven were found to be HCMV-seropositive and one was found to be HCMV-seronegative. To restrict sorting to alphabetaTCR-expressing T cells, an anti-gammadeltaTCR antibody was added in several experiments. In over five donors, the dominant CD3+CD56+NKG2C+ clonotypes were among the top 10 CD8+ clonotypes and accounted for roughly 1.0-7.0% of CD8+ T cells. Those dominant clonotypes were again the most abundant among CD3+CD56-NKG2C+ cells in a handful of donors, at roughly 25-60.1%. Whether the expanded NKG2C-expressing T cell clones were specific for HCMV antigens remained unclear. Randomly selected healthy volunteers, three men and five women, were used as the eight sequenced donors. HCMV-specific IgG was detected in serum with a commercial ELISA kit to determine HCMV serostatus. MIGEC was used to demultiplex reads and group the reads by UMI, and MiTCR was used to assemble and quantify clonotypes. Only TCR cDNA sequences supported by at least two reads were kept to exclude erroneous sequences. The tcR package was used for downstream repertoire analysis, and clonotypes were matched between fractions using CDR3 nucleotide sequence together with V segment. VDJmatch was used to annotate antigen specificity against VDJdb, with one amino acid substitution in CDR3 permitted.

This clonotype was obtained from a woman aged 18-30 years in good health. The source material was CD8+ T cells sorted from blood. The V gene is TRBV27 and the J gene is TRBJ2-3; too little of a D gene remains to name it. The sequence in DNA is TGTGCCAGCCACCCTGTCGGACCCACAGATACGCAGTATTTT. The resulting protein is CASHPVGPTDTQYF.